This T cell receptor (beta chain) was sequenced during a study of T cells in Graves' hyperthyroidism and ophthalmopathy. Trimming took 6 bases from V and 6 from J, leaving 14 bases between them. Germline CDR1 is MNHEY and CDR2 is SVGEGT. This CDR3 spans 13 amino acids. Amplification of TCR beta CDR3 regions was performed using RNA transcripts as template. The HTBI set primed first-round TCR CDR3 RT-PCR. From the multiplex PCR reads, TCRdb called clonotypes with MiXCR, one entry per CDR3 protein. The sample lists nearly 600,000 distinct CDR3 sequences, 14% seen once, with more than 5% in the top ten. This sequence joins TRBV6-2 or TRBV6-3 and TRBJ1-2; D is perhaps TRBD1 (5 bases). The sequenced material came from blood. The TCR comes from a woman under 40 with Graves' hyperthyroidism that later progressed to Graves' ophthalmopathy. CDR3 protein: CASRDNHNDGYTF. The CDR3 DNA reads TGTGCCAGCAGGGACAACCACAATGATGGCTACACCTTC.